The next 2 T cell receptor beta chains were all read from a single sample in a study of sequential checkpoint blockade in melanoma. The treatment was: randomized to nivolumab then ipilimumab (arm A) or the reverse (arm B). Here immunoSEQ multiplex PCR was the method, and the copy in TCRdb shows in-frame clones only, minus some. The sample holds about 3,200 clones, 20% to 25% seen once. Sequenced here: tumor tissue (inferred from file names), sampled from a patient given nivolumab and ipilimumab in sequence. Every receptor here comes from a human donor with melanoma.

This clone is medium-sized by share. CDR3 bases: TGTGCCAGCAGCCACCTCCCGGGGCTAGTGGGGGCCGAGCAGTACTTC. The encoded protein is CASSHLPGLVGAEQYF. V usage is TRBV11-3 and J usage is TRBJ2-7, with TRBD1 as a possible D gene (6 bases). Germline lookup yields CDR1 SGHNT and CDR2 YENEEA. The germline V and J ends were trimmed by 5 bases and 6 bases, with 23 bases remaining between them. The CDR3 is made up of 16 amino acids. Variable domain in full (rest from reference TRBV11-3 and TRBJ2-7): EAGVVQSPRYKIIEKKQPVAFWCNPISGHNTLYWYLQNLGQGPELLIRYENEEAVDDSQLPKDRFSAERLKGVDSTLKIQPAELGDSAVYLCASSHLPGLVGAEQYFGPGTRLTVT.

The chain links TRBV6-8 to TRBJ2-5, with D hard to call. There are 13 residues in the CDR3. Germline V gene data show CDR1 as MNHGY and CDR2 as SAAAGT. The ends were cut back, 8 bases at V and 5 bases at J, with 15 bases in the middle. The CDR3 spells CASAVGREETQYF. CDR3 nucleotide sequence: TGTGCCAGCGCCGTCGGACGAGAGGAGACCCAGTACTTC.